The table lists the clone carrying this TCR beta chain with a count of one. Its antigen is not known. This sample was taken from a study of cytomegalovirus exposure and HLA in healthy donors. Study results and caveats: Later analysis demonstrated an association between a missense DCLRE1C variant and TCR beta V- and J-gene trimming. Available immune exposure information covered CMV serostatus only.

Germline assignment: CDR1 LNHDA and CDR2 SQIVND (reference sequence). The CDR3 contains 14 residues. V was shortened by 1 base and J by 4 bases, with 10 bases between the two germline ends. The PCR used 60 Vbeta and 13 Jbeta primers. This table comes from immunoSEQ multiplex PCR, and its TCRdb copy is limited to in-frame clones, with some not included. The profile shows roughly 130,000 clones, approximately 85% of them singletons. This TCR was sampled from a boy aged 10-17 years in good health and CMV-seronegative. The material sequenced was PBMCs. The rearrangement links TRBV19 to TRBJ2-5; D not resolved. CDR3 DNA sequence: TGTGCCAGTAGTATAGGGATATCAGGAGAGACCCAGTACTTC. Its protein is CASSIGISGETQYF.